The following is a T cell receptor beta chain sequence with its context. Original processing notes: Quantification of nucleated cells was approximated via reference gene primer amplification. This table comes from immunoSEQ multiplex PCR, and its TCRdb copy is limited to in-frame clones, with some not included. V and J calls and clone size are those listed in that table; D and trimming were worked out from the DNA. Of 400,000 to 500,000 clones listed, roughly 85% were seen once; the top ten hold roughly 1.4%. The data are from a study of blood T cell repertoires in COVID-19. As for the study in general: From the United States, Italy and Spain came samples of acute and convalescent COVID-19. Sample material is recorded as cDNA or gDNA derived from T cells, B-cell-depleted T cells, or PBMCs.

The V gene's germline CDR1 is LNHDA and CDR2 SQIVND (reference sequence). V trimming: 5 bases; J trimming: 0 bases; junction bases outside the gene matches: 7. CDR3 length equals 16 residues. This sequence was found in a woman aged 25 to 39 with active or convalescent COVID-19. The sample comprised peripheral blood. The rearrangement links TRBV19 to TRBJ2-1, with TRBD2 identical over 7 bases. The CDR3 here is CASSFSGFSSYNEQFF. In DNA, the CDR3 is TGTGCCAGTAGTTTTAGCGGGTTCAGCTCCTACAATGAGCAGTTCTTC.